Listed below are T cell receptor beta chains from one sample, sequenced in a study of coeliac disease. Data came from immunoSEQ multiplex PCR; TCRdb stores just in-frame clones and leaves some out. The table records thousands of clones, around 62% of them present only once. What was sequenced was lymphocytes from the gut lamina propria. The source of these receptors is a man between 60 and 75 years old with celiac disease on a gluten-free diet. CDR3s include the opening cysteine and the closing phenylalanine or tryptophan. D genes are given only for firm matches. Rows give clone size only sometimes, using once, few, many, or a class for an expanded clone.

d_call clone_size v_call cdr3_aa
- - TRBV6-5 CASSSPRSDTEAFF
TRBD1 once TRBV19 CAARGPTDTQYF
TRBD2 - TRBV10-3 CAIRLAGRSDTQYF
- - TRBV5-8 CASSPGDYNEQFF
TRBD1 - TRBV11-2 CASSLGQGAVGELFF
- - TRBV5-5 CASSLSTGVAGNTIYF
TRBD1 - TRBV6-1 CASSAGTANYGYTF
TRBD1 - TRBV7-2 CASSSRDRFKKLFF
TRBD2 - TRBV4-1 CASSPLAGDTDTQYF
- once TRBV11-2 CASSFRRGSYNEQFF
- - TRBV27 CASKSGSVGNQPQHF
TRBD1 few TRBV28 CASRGQGSYNSPLHF
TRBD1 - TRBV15 CATSNRGHGYTF
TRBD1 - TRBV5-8 CASSKTGTGGDEKLFF
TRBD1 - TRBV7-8 CASSLAEGTGGSYEQYF
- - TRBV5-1 CASSSGNSYEQYF
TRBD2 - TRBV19 CASRTGGRNNEQFF
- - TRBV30 CAWSVYSGYLNYGYTF
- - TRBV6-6 CASSAGLTSGYTF
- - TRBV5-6 CASSHRGAGNTEAFF
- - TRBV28 CASIQGGRNNEQFF
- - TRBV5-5 CASSLEEYSGNTIYF
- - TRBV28 CASRIPGVVYGYTF
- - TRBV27 CASSGGTARGGEQFF
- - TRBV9 CASSGRDKSYNEQFF
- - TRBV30 CAWSLPGNTIYF
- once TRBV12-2 CASRLGPGQGLYGRPNTEAFF
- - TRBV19 CASSILIRGRGYTF
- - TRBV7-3 CASSLQGRRDNEQFF
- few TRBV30 CAWSGSGLSDTQYF
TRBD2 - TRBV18 CASSQTLAGVFNEQFF
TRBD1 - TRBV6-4 CASMDREVGGSYEQYF
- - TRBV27 CASRPGLLTDTQYF
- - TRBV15 CATSRERDAQHF
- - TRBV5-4 CASSPMGGLNNSPLHF
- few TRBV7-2 CASSLANRSNSPLHF
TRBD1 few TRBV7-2 CASSPQSRTGFKNGTQYF
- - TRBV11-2 CASSPRPGHQNTEAFF